The 18 T cell receptor beta chains presented below share a single source sample, sequenced in a study of regulatory T cells in long-lasting Graves disease listed by TCRdb under 2021. The time point label of this sample denotes: persistent/refractory GD, antithyroid drugs over 5 years with positive TRAb. For both TCR sequencing and RNA sequencing, RNA was extracted from PBMCs in TRIzol. The library came from multiplex PCR. Instrument on record: Illumina HiSeq 4000. CDR3 regions were amplified by Arm-PCR with iRepertoire HTBI primers to construct TCR beta libraries. The public reads were quality trimmed at Q25 with fastp and then assembled into clones with MiXCR by TCRdb, keeping productive beta chains. Every CDR3 protein is listed once, alongside the most common genes and DNA of its rows. In all, the sample holds about half a million distinct CDR3 sequences, and under 25% of those were seen once. Approximately 14% of the sample lies in the top ten.

The specimen was peripheral blood mononuclear cells (PBMCs), collected when the disease was refractory, from a patient treated with antithyroid drugs. These receptors were obtained from a female donor with Graves disease.

This clonotype was seen more than once but under ten times. The chain employs TRBV6-5 and TRBJ1-5; TRBD1 is a possible D gene (5 bases). Trimming took off 4 bases at V and 4 bases at J, with 14 bases between the two ends. CDR3 size: 15 residues. Germline V gene lookup returns CDR1 MNHEY and CDR2 SVGAGI. CDR3: CASSLTDPLNQPQHF. For the CDR3, the DNA is TGTGCCAGCAGTTTGACAGACCCCTTGAATCAGCCCCAGCATTTT.

V gene TRBV5-1 combines with J gene TRBJ2-2, with D perhaps TRBD1 (5 bases). Trimming took 0 bases from V and 2 from J, leaving 11 bases between them. Germline V gene lookup returns CDR1 SGHRS and CDR2 YFSETQ. This CDR3 region has 16 residues. For the CDR3, the DNA is TGCGCCAGCAGCTTGGAACAGGACCCTAACACCGGGGAGCTGTTTTTT. This translates into CASSLEQDPNTGELFF. Full variable domain (missing parts from reference TRBV5-1 and TRBJ2-2): KAGVTQTPRYLIKTRGQQVTLSCSPISGHRSVSWYQQTPGQGLQFLFEYFSETQRNKGNFPGRFSGRQFSNSRSEMNVSTLELGDSALYLCASSLEQDPNTGELFFGEGSRLTVL.

This clonotype was observed a few times. This sequence joins TRBV5-1 and TRBJ2-5, with a weak D call TRBD1 (6 bases). The length of the CDR3 is 14 residues. In germline, CDR1 is SGHRS, CDR2 YFSETQ. Trimming stripped 4 bases from V and 2 bases from J, with 12 bases between. CDR3 loop: CASSPDSQQETQYF. The CDR3 bases are TGCGCCAGCAGCCCGGACAGCCAGCAAGAGACCCAGTACTTC.

The V gene is TRBV7-8, the J gene TRBJ1-3; D is ambiguous. Trimming removed 1 base at V and 0 bases at J, with 7 bases between. The V gene's germline CDR1 is SGHVS and CDR2 FQNEAQ. The CDR3 sequence is 15 residues long. CDR3 bases: TGTGCCAGCAGCTTAGGGACTCACTCTGGAAACACCATATATTTT. The encoded protein is CASSLGTHSGNTIYF. Full variable domain (rest looked up from reference TRBV7-8 and TRBJ1-3): GAGVSQSPRYKVAKRGQDVALRCDPISGHVSLFWYQQALGQGPEFLTYFQNEAQLDKSGLPSDRFFAERPEGSVSTLKIQRTQQEDSAVYLCASSLGTHSGNTIYFGEGSWLTVV.

This clonotype was counted between two and nine times. The chain joins TRBV6-5 to TRBJ1-5; 8 bases agree with TRBD1. CDR3 size: 18 residues. Germline CDR1 is MNHEY and CDR2 is SVGAGI. Losses at the gene ends were 2 bases for V and 5 bases for J; bases not matched to a gene: 14. CDR3 in DNA: TGTGCCAGCAGTTACCGGACTAAATCCGGGACAGGCTATCAGCCCCAGCATTTT. It is translated as CASSYRTKSGTGYQPQHF.

This clonotype has only one observation. The chain combines TRBV12-3 or TRBV12-4 with TRBJ2-7; 7 bases align to TRBD2. The J segment lost 2 bases and the V segment lost 4 bases, leaving 5 bases of the junction unmatched. This CDR3 comprises 14 residues. The CDR3 DNA sequence: TGTGCCAGCAGTTCGGGGGGAAACCCCTACGAGCAGTACTTC. This sequence encodes CASSSGGNPYEQYF.

This clonotype came up many times. This sequence joins TRBV29-1 and TRBJ1-1, with unresolved D. The V gene lost 2 bases and the J gene lost 0 bases, with 1 base spanning the gap. The CDR3 totals 11 residues. From germline, CDR1 is SQVTM and CDR2 ANQGSEA. CDR3 residues: CSVELNTEAFF. CDR3 DNA: TGCAGCGTTGAACTGAACACTGAAGCTTTCTTT.

Ten or more counts support this clonotype. V and J are TRBV7-2 and TRBJ2-3; D uncertain. CDR3 length equals 14 residues. Trimming took 2 bases from V and 1 from J, leaving 7 bases between them. The germline gives CDR1 SGHTA, CDR2 FQGNSA. The CDR3, as DNA: TGTGCCAGCAGCTTACTTACAGGCACAGATACGCAGTATTTT. This codes for CASSLLTGTDTQYF.

This clonotype was recorded many times. The chain recombines TRBV29-1 with TRBJ1-1; D is unclear. The CDR3 is made up of 12 amino acids. V was pared by 6 bases and J by 4 bases, with 12 bases between. Germline loops: CDR1 SQVTM, CDR2 ANQGSEA. CDR3: CSVLGGITEAFF. CDR3 bases: TGCAGCGTCTTGGGAGGCATCACTGAAGCTTTCTTT.

This clonotype has at least ten counts. The J gene is TRBJ2-7, the V gene TRBV28, with 9 bases identical to TRBD1. This CDR3 comprises 16 residues. CDR1 is MDHEN, CDR2 SYDVKM, per germline. V trimming: 10 bases; J trimming: 0 bases; junction bases outside the gene matches: 13. The CDR3 loop reads CATNPRTGDNSYEQYF. The CDR3 DNA is TGTGCCACCAACCCCCGGACAGGGGACAACTCCTACGAGCAGTACTTC.

This clonotype was detected many times. Lacking the conserved final phenylalanine or tryptophan, this CDR3 likely reflects a read error. The limits of the CDR3 on the DNA are not certain, so only TCRdb's listed CDR3 is given. The rearrangement links TRBV6-2 or TRBV6-3 to TRBJ1-2. CDR1 is MNHEY and CDR2 is SVGEGT in the germline V gene. The CDR3 contains 12 residues when both ends are counted. The CDR3 sequence is CASSYSIERHEM.

The CDR3 coding sequence is TGCGCCAGCAGCCAAGTAGAAGGTAGCAATCAGCCCCAGCATTTT. Translation: CASSQVEGSNQPQHF. The V gene is TRBV4-1, the J gene TRBJ1-5, with no clear D. Looked up from germline, CDR1 is MGHRA and CDR2 is YSYEKL. V lost 1 base, J lost 0 bases, and 7 bases lay in between. The CDR3 is 15 residues long.

At least ten counts were recorded for this clonotype. Written as DNA, the CDR3 is TGTGCCAGCAGTTATCCCGCTCGGTATTTTATGAACACTGAAGCTTTCTTT. Protein: CASSYPARYFMNTEAFF. The chain joins TRBV6-2 or TRBV6-3 to TRBJ1-1; no firm D call. The CDR3 contains 17 residues. The V gene lost 3 bases and the J gene lost 0 bases, with 17 bases spanning the gap. Germline V gene lookup returns CDR1 MNHEY and CDR2 SVGEGT.

The chain combines TRBV20-1 with TRBJ1-4, with 9 bases matching TRBD1. Per the germline V gene, CDR1 is DFQATT and CDR2 is SNEGSKA (reference sequence). The CDR3 covers 15 residues. V shed 5 bases, J shed 7 bases, and the junction held 11 bases outside the gene matches. The CDR3 DNA sequence: TGCAGTGCTGAAACACACAGGGGGCGAGGTGAAAAACTGTTTTTT. Encoded protein: CSAETHRGRGEKLFF.

This clonotype has ten or more counts. The chain links TRBV11-1 to TRBJ1-1; D perhaps matches TRBD1 (5 bases). This CDR3 has 14 amino acids. In germline, CDR1 is SGHAT, CDR2 FQDESV (reference sequence). V shed 6 bases and J shed 5 bases, with 16 bases lying between them. As DNA, the CDR3 is TGTGCCAGCAGAGTCCAGGGTTTCCGGACTGAAGCTTTCTTT. Encoded protein: CASRVQGFRTEAFF.

This chain joins TRBV7-9 and TRBJ2-7, with 8 bases that match TRBD1. V trimming: 6 bases; J trimming: 4 bases; junction bases outside the gene matches: 8. CDR1 is SEHNR, CDR2 FQNEAQ, per germline (reference sequence). The CDR3 has 14 residues. The CDR3 sequence: CASRPQGDRYEQYF. CDR3 nucleotides: TGTGCCAGCAGACCCCAGGGGGACAGGTACGAGCAGTACTTC.

In this sample, this clonotype turned up many times. V and J are TRBV28 and TRBJ1-2, with a tentative D call TRBD1 (5 bases). This CDR3 comprises 15 residues. Germline V gene sequence: CDR1 MDHEN, CDR2 SYDVKM. Trimming pared 2 bases from V and 8 bases from J, leaving 18 bases between. For the CDR3, the DNA is TGTGCCAGCAGTTTACCGCCCGGGACCGCGCAAGGCTACACCTTC. Its protein product is CASSLPPGTAQGYTF.

Regarding this clonotype: The conserved phenylalanine or tryptophan is not found at the CDR3 terminus, so this likely reflects a read error. It is unclear where the CDR3 begins or ends on the DNA, so no DNA is shown, and the CDR3 is as TCRdb lists it. The rearrangement links TRBV15 to TRBJ2-7; no DNA check was done on the table's D call, TRBD1. Germline V gene lookup returns CDR1 LNHNV and CDR2 YYDKDF (reference sequence). Ends included, the CDR3 has 10 residues. This CDR3 reads CATSTPPLYN.